The clone carrying this TCR beta chain appeared many times. This entry is derived from a study of early T cells in non-severe SARS-CoV-2 infection. TCRdb reprocessed the 5' RACE reads with MiXCR, giving one entry per CDR3 protein. The data show approximately 32,000 distinct CDR3 sequences, over 6.5% seen once. This receptor was obtained from an adult who was a healthcare worker with PCR-confirmed SARS-CoV-2 infection or an uninfected control (not recorded which). Sequences were obtained from whole blood.

The CDR3 coding sequence is TGTGCCAGCAGTTTCGGTCCTACATCCTCCTACGAGCAGTACTTC. Its translation: CASSFGPTSSYEQYF. The chain is built from TRBV11-2 and TRBJ2-7; no reliable D call. Germline V lookup: CDR1 SGHAT, CDR2 FQNNGV. V was shortened by 6 bases and J by 0 bases, with 15 bases between the two germline ends. This CDR3 region has 15 residues.